The rows below give T cell receptor beta chains drawn from one sample of a study of cytomegalovirus exposure and HLA in healthy donors. Data came from immunoSEQ multiplex PCR; TCRdb stores just in-frame clones and leaves some out. This table has roughly 140,000 clones, roughly 73% appearing once. Sequencing used PBMCs. The receptors stem from a human donor in good health. The CDR3 runs from the conserved cysteine through the conserved F or W. The order of the fields is J gene, D gene, V gene, clone size, CDR3 protein, CDR3 DNA. A D gene is named only where the DNA matches it firmly. The size entry is marked missing in some rows and otherwise reads once, few, many or a size class.

J: TRBJ2-2; D: TRBD1; V: TRBV10-3; size: few; CDR3: CAISPPGQGGTGELFF; DNA: TGTGCCATCAGCCCTCCGGGACAGGGTGGTACCGGGGAGCTGTTTTTT
J: TRBJ1-2; D: NA; V: TRBV1; size: once; CDR3: CTSSPGGQGISGYTF; DNA: TGCACCAGCAGCCCAGGGGGACAGGGGATCTCTGGCTACACCTTC
J: TRBJ1-5; D: TRBD1; V: TRBV19; size: NA; CDR3: CASSIGTGNQPQHF; DNA: TGTGCCAGTAGTATCGGGACAGGGAATCAGCCCCAGCATTTT
J: TRBJ1-1; D: TRBD1; V: TRBV7-9; size: NA; CDR3: CASSVQGIGTEAFF; DNA: TGTGCCAGCAGCGTACAGGGGATTGGCACTGAAGCTTTCTTT
J: TRBJ1-2; D: NA; V: TRBV2; size: NA; CDR3: CTSHSNYGYTF; DNA: TGTACCTCGCACAGTAACTATGGCTACACCTTC
J: TRBJ2-5; D: TRBD2; V: TRBV15; size: NA; CDR3: CATSRDGTSSSTQYF; DNA: TGTGCCACCAGCAGAGATGGGACTAGCAGTTCGACCCAGTACTTC
J: TRBJ1-1; D: TRBD1; V: TRBV6-1; size: few; CDR3: CASSEALPGQTNTEAFF; DNA: TGTGCCAGCAGTGAAGCGTTACCGGGACAGACAAACACTGAAGCTTTCTTT
J: TRBJ2-2; D: TRBD2; V: TRBV7-7; size: NA; CDR3: CASRPTSGGSGELFF; DNA: TGTGCTAGCAGGCCGACTAGCGGGGGATCCGGGGAGCTGTTTTTT
J: TRBJ2-7; D: NA; V: TRBV6-5; size: few; CDR3: CASSLFGTRAYEQYF; DNA: TGTGCCAGCAGTCTATTCGGGACACGCGCCTACGAGCAGTACTTC
J: TRBJ2-2; D: TRBD2; V: TRBV4-1; size: NA; CDR3: CASSQVFRTSGNTGELFF; DNA: TGCGCCAGCAGCCAAGTATTCAGGACTAGCGGGAACACCGGGGAGCTGTTTTTT
J: TRBJ1-1; D: TRBD1; V: TRBV4-1; size: few; CDR3: CATRSTGGTEAFF; DNA: TGCGCCACGAGATCGACAGGGGGCACTGAAGCTTTCTTT
J: TRBJ2-1; D: TRBD2; V: TRBV27; size: NA; CDR3: CASTYAGLGSYNEQFF; DNA: TGTGCCAGTACTTACGCGGGACTAGGCTCCTACAATGAGCAGTTCTTC
J: TRBJ1-2; D: TRBD1; V: TRBV29-1; size: NA; CDR3: CSVLDRDIGGYGYTF; DNA: TGCAGCGTTCTGGACAGGGACATTGGAGGATATGGCTACACCTTC
J: TRBJ1-2; D: TRBD1; V: TRBV10-2; size: NA; CDR3: CASSEGRAGGYYGYTF; DNA: TGCGCCAGCAGTGAGGGTAGGGCAGGGGGCTACTATGGCTACACCTTC
J: TRBJ2-1; D: TRBD2; V: TRBV13; size: few; CDR3: CASSEGLAGGRNEQFF; DNA: TGTGCCAGCAGCGAGGGACTAGCGGGAGGGCGAAATGAGCAGTTCTTC
J: TRBJ2-3; D: TRBD2; V: TRBV6-6; size: NA; CDR3: CASSPLRGGLGDTQYF; DNA: TGTGCCAGCAGTCCCCTCCGGGGGGGCCTTGGAGATACGCAGTATTTT
J: TRBJ1-5; D: NA; V: TRBV6-6; size: NA; CDR3: CASNRVDQPQHF; DNA: TGTGCCAGCAACAGAGTAGATCAGCCCCAGCATTTT
J: TRBJ2-7; D: TRBD1; V: TRBV27; size: NA; CDR3: CASSSGTGVLEQYF; DNA: TGTGCCAGCAGCTCCGGGACAGGGGTACTCGAGCAGTACTTC
J: TRBJ2-3; D: TRBD1; V: TRBV19; size: NA; CDR3: CASSTGQGSTDTQYF; DNA: TGTGCCAGTAGTACCGGACAGGGGTCGACAGATACGCAGTATTTT
J: TRBJ2-7; D: TRBD1; V: TRBV11-1; size: NA; CDR3: CASSSGQGGSYEQYF; DNA: TGTGCCAGCAGCTCCGGACAGGGTGGATCCTACGAGCAGTACTTC
J: TRBJ2-7; D: NA; V: TRBV19; size: NA; CDR3: CASSQEGSFYYEQYF; DNA: TGTGCCAGTAGTCAGGAGGGGTCTTTCTACTACGAGCAGTACTTC
J: TRBJ2-7; D: NA; V: TRBV9; size: once; CDR3: CASSVSGTPVDEQYF; DNA: TGTGCCAGCAGCGTGTCTGGGACACCGGTAGACGAGCAGTACTTC
J: TRBJ2-5; D: TRBD1; V: TRBV6-1; size: NA; CDR3: CASSAFSTGGETQYF; DNA: TGTGCCAGCAGTGCCTTCAGTACAGGGGGAGAGACCCAGTACTTC
J: TRBJ2-5; D: TRBD2; V: TRBV29-1; size: NA; CDR3: CSAGRRVETQYF; DNA: TGCAGCGCCGGGAGGCGGGTAGAGACCCAGTACTTC
J: TRBJ2-1; D: TRBD2; V: TRBV30; size: NA; CDR3: CAWERLAGGLEQFF; DNA: TGTGCCTGGGAGAGACTAGCGGGAGGGCTTGAGCAGTTCTTC
J: TRBJ2-7; D: TRBD2; V: TRBV7-8; size: NA; CDR3: CASSPSGRAYYEQYF; DNA: TGTGCCAGCAGTCCGAGCGGGAGGGCCTACTACGAGCAGTACTTC
J: TRBJ1-4; D: NA; V: TRBV5-5; size: NA; CDR3: CASSLYGQRKEKLFF; DNA: TGTGCCAGCAGCTTGTATGGACAGAGAAAAGAAAAACTGTTTTTT
J: TRBJ2-7; D: NA; V: TRBV28; size: NA; CDR3: CASTRQRPYEQYF; DNA: TGTGCCAGCACCCGACAGAGGCCCTACGAGCAGTACTTC
J: TRBJ1-4; D: TRBD1; V: TRBV7-2; size: few; CDR3: CASSRDSLNEKLFF; DNA: TGTGCCAGCAGCCGGGACAGCCTTAATGAAAAACTGTTTTTT
J: TRBJ2-5; D: TRBD2; V: TRBV11-1; size: NA; CDR3: CASRGDYLQETQYF; DNA: TGTGCCAGCAGAGGGGACTACCTACAAGAGACCCAGTACTTC
J: TRBJ2-5; D: NA; V: TRBV4-1; size: NA; CDR3: CASSQLTGQETQYF; DNA: TGCGCCAGCAGCCAACTCACAGGACAAGAGACCCAGTACTTC
J: TRBJ1-1; D: NA; V: TRBV7-7; size: NA; CDR3: CASSLAAGTEAFF; DNA: TGTGCTAGCAGCTTAGCGGCAGGCACTGAAGCTTTCTTT
J: TRBJ1-2; D: NA; V: TRBV11-2; size: NA; CDR3: CASSPRVGGYTF; DNA: TGTGCCAGCAGCCCGAGGGTTGGGGGCTACACCTTC
J: TRBJ1-4; D: TRBD1; V: TRBV19; size: NA; CDR3: CASSWTGDEKLFF; DNA: TGTGCCAGTAGTTGGACAGGGGATGAAAAACTGTTTTTT
J: TRBJ1-4; D: TRBD1; V: TRBV6-6; size: NA; CDR3: CASSSFDRGEEKLFF; DNA: TGTGCCAGCAGTTCCTTCGACAGGGGAGAGGAAAAACTGTTTTTT
J: TRBJ2-6; D: NA; V: TRBV11-2; size: once; CDR3: CASREGGVLTF; DNA: TGTGCCAGCAGAGAGGGTGGCGTCCTGACTTTC
J: TRBJ2-1; D: NA; V: TRBV15; size: NA; CDR3: CATSGIGNEQFF; DNA: TGTGCCACCTCAGGGATTGGCAATGAGCAGTTCTTC
J: TRBJ2-5; D: TRBD2; V: TRBV5-6; size: NA; CDR3: CASSGLAGPGETQYF; DNA: TGTGCCAGCAGCGGACTAGCGGGCCCCGGAGAGACCCAGTACTTC
J: TRBJ2-5; D: NA; V: TRBV5-5; size: NA; CDR3: CASSSRGSGRIETQYF; DNA: TGTGCCAGCAGCTCAAGAGGTTCGGGTCGCATAGAGACCCAGTACTTC
J: TRBJ2-5; D: TRBD2; V: TRBV7-9; size: NA; CDR3: CASSRGGAGEQYF; DNA: TGTGCCAGCAGCCGGGGGGGGGCGGGGGAGCAGTACTTC
J: TRBJ1-2; D: NA; V: TRBV5-4; size: NA; CDR3: CASSSTGWRTNYGYTF; DNA: TGTGCCAGCAGCTCAACAGGGTGGAGAACTAACTATGGCTACACCTTC
J: TRBJ2-3; D: NA; V: TRBV7-3; size: NA; CDR3: CASRFGGGALPDTQYF; DNA: TGTGCCAGCAGGTTTGGAGGGGGGGCTCTTCCAGATACGCAGTATTTT
J: TRBJ2-2; D: NA; V: TRBV5-1; size: once; CDR3: CASSWGANTGELFF; DNA: TGCGCCAGCAGCTGGGGGGCGAACACCGGGGAGCTGTTTTTT
J: TRBJ1-6; D: NA; V: TRBV27; size: NA; CDR3: CASKFSGQPNSPLHF; DNA: TGTGCCAGCAAATTTTCGGGACAACCAAATTCACCCCTCCACTTT
J: TRBJ2-1; D: TRBD2; V: TRBV27; size: NA; CDR3: CASSSLAGGPNEQFF; DNA: TGTGCCAGCAGTTCTCTAGCGGGGGGGCCGAATGAGCAGTTCTTC
J: TRBJ2-3; D: NA; V: TRBV11-2; size: NA; CDR3: CASSLDRATDTQYF; DNA: TGTGCCAGCAGCTTAGACAGGGCCACAGATACGCAGTATTTT
J: TRBJ1-5; D: TRBD1; V: TRBV15; size: NA; CDR3: CATSTPWGQANQPQHF; DNA: TGTGCCACCAGCACACCCTGGGGACAGGCGAATCAGCCCCAGCATTTT
J: TRBJ2-7; D: TRBD1; V: TRBV4-1; size: NA; CDR3: CASSQGQGSYEQYF; DNA: TGCGCCAGCAGCCAGGGACAGGGGTCCTACGAGCAGTACTTC
J: TRBJ1-2; D: TRBD1; V: TRBV6-1; size: NA; CDR3: CASPQTGGKSGYTF; DNA: TGTGCCAGCCCTCAGACAGGGGGCAAAAGTGGCTACACCTTC
J: TRBJ1-1; D: NA; V: TRBV18; size: NA; CDR3: CASSYDKNTEAFF; DNA: TGTGCCAGCTCTTATGACAAGAACACTGAAGCTTTCTTT
J: TRBJ2-3; D: TRBD1; V: TRBV29-1; size: once; CDR3: CSVPGQGDAPTDTQYF; DNA: TGCAGCGTTCCTGGACAGGGCGACGCTCCCACAGATACGCAGTATTTT
J: TRBJ1-4; D: NA; V: TRBV11-2; size: once; CDR3: CASSRQTVTATNEKLFF; DNA: TGTGCCAGCAGCCGACAGACCGTGACAGCAACTAATGAAAAACTGTTTTTT
J: TRBJ1-1; D: TRBD1; V: TRBV5-1; size: NA; CDR3: CASSFYRGGAEAFF; DNA: TGCGCCAGCAGCTTCTACAGGGGGGGAGCTGAAGCTTTCTTT
J: TRBJ2-5; D: TRBD2; V: TRBV5-1; size: NA; CDR3: CASSLAGVETQYF; DNA: TGCGCCAGTTCACTAGCGGGAGTAGAGACCCAGTACTTC
J: TRBJ2-2; D: TRBD1; V: TRBV29-1; size: NA; CDR3: CSARQGSAGELFF; DNA: TGCAGCGCTAGACAGGGTTCCGCCGGGGAGCTGTTTTTT
J: TRBJ2-7; D: TRBD2; V: TRBV10-3; size: NA; CDR3: CAIRPGGRYEQYF; DNA: TGTGCCATCAGACCGGGAGGGCGGTACGAGCAGTACTTC
J: TRBJ2-7; D: NA; V: TRBV19; size: NA; CDR3: CASSIVEDSYEQYF; DNA: TGTGCCAGTAGTATAGTTGAGGACTCCTACGAGCAGTACTTC
J: TRBJ2-7; D: TRBD1; V: TRBV29-1; size: few; CDR3: CSVESRDRSFYEQYF; DNA: TGCAGCGTTGAGTCTAGGGACAGATCCTTCTACGAGCAGTACTTC
J: TRBJ2-3; D: NA; V: TRBV9; size: NA; CDR3: CASSVSLVITDTQYF; DNA: TGTGCCAGCAGCGTAAGTTTAGTGATCACAGATACGCAGTATTTT